Below are 2 T cell receptor beta chains sequenced from a single sample in a study of OX40 agonist ivuxolimab in advanced cancers. TCRdb's table, derived via immunoSEQ multiplex PCR, lists solely in-frame clones and lacks some. The sample holds over 35,000 clones, 80% seen once. The sample consisted of CD4+ or CD8+ T cells sorted from blood, taken in a trial of the OX40 agonist ivuxolimab. All receptors derive from an adult with an advanced solid tumor such as melanoma, head and neck, liver or kidney cancer.

The rearrangement joins TRBV5-1 to TRBJ1-3; D might be TRBD1 (5 bases). Trimming took off 3 bases at V and 3 bases at J, with 10 bases between the two ends. The CDR3 runs to 14 residues. The germline CDR1 and CDR2 sequences are SGHRS and YFSETQ. CDR3 amino acids: CASSSGAGGNTIYF. For the CDR3, the DNA is TGCGCCAGCAGCTCCGGGGCCGGTGGAAACACCATATATTTT.

The chain uses TRBV28 and TRBJ1-5; possible D gene TRBD1, 6 bases. Germline CDR1 and CDR2: MDHEN and SYDVKM. V was pared by 1 base and J by 0 bases, with 13 bases between. CDR3 length equals 17 residues. The DNA for the CDR3 is TGTGCCAGCAGTTTATCCGGCGGGACACATAGCAATCAGCCCCAGCATTTT. Its translation is CASSLSGGTHSNQPQHF.